The 29 T cell receptor beta chains in this list originate from one sample, sequenced in a study of blood T cells in healthy people across ages. Using a J-beta primer mix together with a sample-barcoded 5' primer, a second PCR was run for roughly 6 to 12 cycles. TCRdb ran MiXCR on the 5' RACE reads and lists one entry per CDR3 protein. The data show 1.5 million to 2 million distinct CDR3 sequences, roughly 27% seen once. Sequenced input: blood. These receptors came from a woman under 40 in good health.

This clonotype was detected once. CDR3 nucleotides: TGTGCCAGCAGTTATTGGTTGGATCCTCTGGGTCTGTATGGCTACACCTTC. Protein sequence: CASSYWLDPLGLYGYTF. The V gene is TRBV27, the J gene TRBJ1-2; D is ambiguous. V was trimmed by 4 bases and J by 5 bases, leaving 23 bases between them. Germline V gene sequence: CDR1 MNHEY, CDR2 SMNVEV (reference sequence). This CDR3 region has 17 residues.

Concerning this clonotype: The junction departs from germline at one end; a sequencing error may be responsible. The chain carries TRBV7-9 and TRBJ2-4; possibly TRBD2 for D (6 bases). TRBJ2-5 matches the DNA end more closely, so the J call is doubtful. The CDR3 contains 15 residues. Germline CDR1 is SEHNR and CDR2 is FQNEAQ (reference sequence). In nucleotides, the CDR3 is TGTACCAGCAGCTTAGGGGCGGGGCTGTGGGAGACCCAGTACTTC. Encoded protein: CTSSLGAGLWETQYF.

This clonotype has more than one count but fewer than ten. The chain links TRBV10-2 to TRBJ1-2, with 9 bases aligning to TRBD1. The CDR3 has 13 amino acids. Germline V lookup: CDR1 WSHSY, CDR2 SAAADI. V shed 6 bases and J 5 bases; nucleotides not matched to a gene: 4. The CDR3 is CASRDGTGYGYTF. CDR3 coding DNA: TGCGCCAGCAGGGACGGGACAGGGTATGGCTACACCTTC.

Details on this clonotype: The missing conserved phenylalanine or tryptophan at the end of this CDR3 makes a read error likely. The chain joins TRBV7-9 to TRBJ2-1, with 14 nucleotides matching TRBD2. The CDR3 runs to 16 residues. The germline gives CDR1 SEHNR, CDR2 FQNEAQ (reference sequence). Losses at the gene ends were 5 bases for V and 4 bases for J; bases not matched to a gene: 4. The CDR3 loop reads CASSGTSGGVYNEQFV. CDR3 nucleotides: TGTGCCAGCAGCGGGACTAGCGGGGGTGTATACAATGAGCAGTTCGTC.

The sample holds many counts of this clonotype. The chain joins TRBV5-5 to TRBJ1-5, with TRBD1 matching over 7 bases. Trimming at V came to 4 bases and at J to 5 bases, leaving 3 bases not matched to a gene. CDR1 is SGHKS, CDR2 YYEKEE, per germline (reference sequence). This CDR3 has 13 amino acids. This CDR3 reads CASSPQGDQPQHF. The CDR3 bases are TGTGCCAGCAGCCCCCAGGGGGATCAGCCCCAGCATTTT.

The rearrangement uses TRBV6-5 and TRBJ1-4; D unclear. From germline, CDR1 is MNHEY and CDR2 SVGAGI. V was trimmed by 2 bases and J by 5 bases, leaving 9 bases between them. CDR3 length equals 14 residues. As DNA, the CDR3 is TGTGCCAGCAGTTACGGTCAACTAAATGAAAAACTGTTTTTT. This encodes CASSYGQLNEKLFF.

A few counts support this clonotype. The chain carries TRBV10-3 and TRBJ2-1; D call uncertain. Germline loops: CDR1 ENHRY, CDR2 SYGVKD. This CDR3 is built from 11 residues. V lost 2 bases and J 9 bases, leaving 5 bases between the germline ends. CDR3 nucleotides: TGTGCCATCAGTGAGAGGTCTGAGCAGTTCTTC. This sequence encodes CAISERSEQFF.

The J gene is TRBJ2-2, the V gene TRBV6-5; 8 nucleotides match TRBD1. Trimming cost V 7 bases and J 4 bases; bases outside gene matches: 11. This CDR3 contains 16 residues. Germline CDR1 and CDR2: MNHEY and SVGAGI. The CDR3 reads CASTLRGQGATGELFF. CDR3 bases: TGTGCCAGCACCCTCAGAGGGCAGGGGGCCACCGGGGAGCTGTTTTTT.

The table lists this clonotype with a few counts. This chain connects TRBV5-5 to TRBJ2-3; TRBD2 is a possible D gene (7 bases). The CDR3 consists of 15 residues. V dropped 6 bases and J dropped 1 base, with 15 bases sitting between them. Germline V gene sequence: CDR1 SGHKS, CDR2 YYEKEE (reference sequence). The CDR3 spells CASTSRGAGTDTQYF. CDR3 DNA: TGTGCCAGCACCTCCCGGGGGGCCGGCACAGATACGCAGTATTTT.

This clonotype was observed a few times. The chain is built from TRBV6-5 and TRBJ1-2, with no clear D. Germline V lookup: CDR1 MNHEY, CDR2 SVGAGI. The CDR3 contains 12 residues. Between the trimmed V and J ends, which lost 6 bases and 4 bases, there was a span of 9 bases. The CDR3 DNA sequence: TGTGCCAGCAGGGGAGGACCCTATGGCTACACCTTC. Its translation: CASRGGPYGYTF.

The chain employs TRBV7-2 and TRBJ2-6, with 13 bases aligning to TRBD2. V was clipped by 7 bases and J by 0 bases; unmatched bases: 12. The CDR3 covers 20 residues. Looked up from germline, CDR1 is SGHTA and CDR2 is FQGNSA. CDR3 DNA: TGTGCCAGCACCACACCGCTGGGACTAGCGGGGAGCTCTGGGGCCAACGTCCTGACTTTC. This gives the protein CASTTPLGLAGSSGANVLTF.

This chain joins TRBV5-1 and TRBJ1-2, with TRBD1 identical over 10 bases. Germline V lookup: CDR1 SGHRS, CDR2 YFSETQ. The CDR3 is 17 amino acids. V shed 2 bases, J shed 8 bases, and the junction held 15 bases outside the gene matches. The CDR3 loop reads CASSFTPNPGQGNGYTF. Here the CDR3 DNA reads TGCGCCAGCAGCTTTACACCTAACCCGGGACAGGGGAACGGCTACACCTTC. Using reference TRBV5-1 and TRBJ1-2 for the parts outside the CDR3, the full variable domain is KAGVTQTPRYLIKTRGQQVTLSCSPISGHRSVSWYQQTPGQGLQFLFEYFSETQRNKGNFPGRFSGRQFSNSRSEMNVSTLELGDSALYLCASSFTPNPGQGNGYTFGSGTRLTVV.

In this sample, this clonotype turned up many times. The chain recombines TRBV6-2 or TRBV6-3 with TRBJ1-5; 9 bases map to TRBD1. The V gene end was trimmed by 6 bases and the J gene end by 4 bases; junction bases not matched to a gene: 10. Germline assignment: CDR1 MNHEY and CDR2 SVGEGT. CDR3 length: 16 residues. This chain's CDR3 is CASSQVPGQGNQPQHF. CDR3 nucleotide sequence: TGTGCCAGCAGCCAAGTCCCGGGACAGGGAAATCAGCCCCAGCATTTT.

This rearrangement joins TRBV6-5 to TRBJ1-2; 8 positions agree with TRBD1. The CDR3 has 12 amino acids. Germline assignment: CDR1 MNHEY and CDR2 SVGAGI. V shed 4 bases and J 13 bases; nucleotides not matched to a gene: 8. CDR3: CASSSITGGLTF. CDR3 DNA: TGTGCCAGCAGTTCCATTACAGGGGGTCTCACCTTC.

About this clonotype itself: A read error may account for a junction end that differs from germline. The chain is built from TRBV7-2 and TRBJ2-3, with D possibly matching TRBD1 (6 bases). CDR3 length: 16 amino acids. Germline V gene sequence: CDR1 SGHTA, CDR2 FQGNSA. The CDR3 nucleotides read TGTGCCAGCAGCTTAGGGCAGGGGTTTAGCACAGATATGCAGTATTTT. Its translation is CASSLGQGFSTDMQYF.

The chain joins TRBV4-3 to TRBJ1-3; 7 bases line up with TRBD1. CDR1 and CDR2 from the germline V gene are LGHNA and YSLEER. The CDR3 is 16 amino acids. J gave up 7 bases and V 0 bases, and 9 bases lay outside the gene matches. The CDR3 here is CASSQDVDRERNTIYF. CDR3 DNA sequence: TGCGCCAGCAGCCAAGATGTCGACAGGGAGAGGAACACCATATATTTT.

The chain couples TRBV5-5 to TRBJ2-7; D remains ambiguous. The germline V and J ends were trimmed by 6 bases and 3 bases, with 13 bases remaining between them. This CDR3 has 13 amino acids. Germline-derived CDR1 and CDR2 are SGHKS and YYEKEE (reference sequence). The CDR3 here is CASNPSTGYEQYF. CDR3 in DNA: TGTGCCAGCAACCCCTCGACGGGCTACGAGCAGTACTTC.

The gene calls are TRBV28 and TRBJ2-5, with a possible D match to TRBD2 (6 bases). The J call may be faulty, since TRBJ2-7 better matches the DNA end. CDR3 size: 14 residues. Germline CDR1 reads MDHEN; CDR2 reads SYDVKM. CDR3 sequence: CASRPTGSQLEQYF. CDR3 DNA sequence: TGTGCCAGCAGGCCAACCGGGAGTCAGCTCGAGCAGTACTTC.

For this clonotype: An end of the junction does not agree with germline; a read error may underlie this. The genes are TRBV7-2 and TRBJ2-7; tentatively, D is TRBD2 (6 bases). TRBJ2-5 matches the DNA end more closely, so the J call is doubtful. The CDR3 is made up of 14 amino acids. CDR1 and CDR2 (germline): SGHTA, FQGNSA. CDR3 bases: TGTGCCGGCAGCATCGGGCGGGGTGGAGAGACCCAGTACTTC. Residues: CAGSIGRGGETQYF.

Concerning this clonotype: A read error may explain this, as a much larger clone is one base away. The conserved phenylalanine or tryptophan is not found at the CDR3 terminus, so this likely reflects a read error. The rearrangement joins TRBV20-1 to TRBJ2-7; 15 bases are shared with TRBD2. The CDR3 consists of 14 residues. The V gene end was trimmed by 4 bases and the J gene end by 4 bases; junction bases not matched to a gene: 2. Germline V lookup: CDR1 DFQATT, CDR2 SNEGSKA (reference sequence). CDR3 DNA: TGCAGTGCTACTGGGACTAGCGGGGGGTACGAGCAGTACCTC. Its protein is CSATGTSGGYEQYL.

The sample holds many counts of this clonotype. The chain joins TRBV28 to TRBJ2-7, with D possibly being TRBD2 (5 bases). The V gene's germline CDR1 is MDHEN and CDR2 SYDVKM. The CDR3 loop spans 11 amino acids. Trimming left V 7 bases short and J 4 bases short, with 8 bases between. CDR3 DNA sequence: TGTGCCAGCAAGACTACTTACGAGCAGTACTTC. This gives the protein CASKTTYEQYF.

This chain connects TRBV4-1 to TRBJ2-1; TRBD2 matches 9 bases. After removal of 0 bases from V and 7 bases from J, the junction contained 16 bases not matched to a gene. The CDR3 is 19 residues long. In germline, CDR1 is MGHRA, CDR2 YSYEKL. The CDR3 here is CASSQDGPVSAGGRNEQFF. DNA for the CDR3: TGCGCCAGCAGCCAAGATGGGCCTGTTTCGGCGGGGGGGAGGAATGAGCAGTTCTTC.

A few counts support this clonotype. The chain joins TRBV10-3 to TRBJ1-2; TRBD1 matches at 10 bases. With 5 bases clipped from V and 1 base from J, the junction kept 4 bases outside the gene matches. The CDR3 runs 15 residues. Germline CDR1 is ENHRY and CDR2 is SYGVKD. The CDR3 bases are TGTGCCATCAGTCCCGGGACAGGGGTTAACTATGGCTACACCTTC. It specifies CAISPGTGVNYGYTF.

CDR3 coding DNA: TGCAGCGTTGCCCGGCAGGGGCTAGGGGATGAGCAGTTCTTC. Its protein is CSVARQGLGDEQFF. The chain carries TRBV29-1 and TRBJ2-1; possibly TRBD1 for D (6 bases). Germline V CDR1 and CDR2: SQVTM, ANQGSEA. V lost 4 bases and J lost 8, with 18 bases in between. This CDR3 has 14 residues.

The chain has TRBV6-2 or TRBV6-3 and TRBJ2-7, with 13 bases fitting TRBD2. The CDR3 spans 19 residues. The V and J ends lost 5 bases and 0 bases, in that order; junction bases with no gene match: 13. Germline-derived CDR1 and CDR2 are MNHEY and SVGEGT. This chain's CDR3 is CASSRYFPGLAGNSYEQYF. The CDR3 DNA reads TGTGCCAGCAGTCGATATTTCCCGGGACTAGCGGGAAACTCCTACGAGCAGTACTTC.

This clonotype appeared many times. The rearrangement links TRBV29-1 to TRBJ2-1, with a weak D call TRBD2 (6 bases). CDR3 length: 14 amino acids. In germline, CDR1 is SQVTM, CDR2 ANQGSEA. V was clipped by 5 bases and J by 7 bases, with 18 bases between them. As DNA, the CDR3 is TGCAGCGTTCCAAGCGGAGGGGTTTGGAATGAGCAGTTCTTC. Translated: CSVPSGGVWNEQFF.

The rearrangement joins TRBV29-1 to TRBJ1-2; 7 nucleotides match TRBD1. Germline CDR1 reads SQVTM; CDR2 reads ANQGSEA. The length of the CDR3 is 11 residues. The CDR3 loop is CSTQGGDGYTF. In nucleotides, the CDR3 is TGCAGTACCCAGGGGGGCGATGGCTACACCTTC.

This sequence joins TRBV12-5 and TRBJ2-2; D uncertain. V lost 1 base, J lost 1 base, and 13 bases lay in between. Germline CDR1 LGHNT, CDR2 FRNRAP. This CDR3 region has 17 residues. Written as DNA, the CDR3 is TGTGCTAGTGGTTTGGCTCTGTCGGCAGAGAACACCGGGGAGCTGTTTTTT. It translates to CASGLALSAENTGELFF.

The chain uses TRBV5-1 and TRBJ2-1, with D perhaps matching TRBD2 (5 bases). The CDR3 is made up of 15 amino acids. Deletions cut 0 bases from V and 1 base from J, with 8 bases between. CDR1 is SGHRS, CDR2 YFSETQ, per germline. The CDR3 sequence is CASSLESGSYNEQFF. The DNA for the CDR3 is TGCGCCAGCAGCTTGGAATCGGGATCCTACAATGAGCAGTTCTTC.